This T cell receptor (beta chain) stems from a study of control samples from healthy donors and cancer patients. The V segment lost 6 bases and the J segment 4 bases; nucleotides outside the gene matches: 5. CDR1 MNHEY and CDR2 SMNVEV come from the germline V gene (reference sequence). The CDR3 is made up of 14 amino acids. About this clone: Other DNA sequences from this sample encode an identical CDR3 as well.

Assay: immunoSEQ multiplex PCR; the TCRdb copy retains only in-frame clones and omits some. The sample shows approximately 120,000 clones, about 89% of them seen only once. Sequencing was done on a sample of blood. The TCR originated in a woman aged 50 to 60 in good health. The chain joins TRBV27 to TRBJ2-2; 7 bases agree with TRBD1. CDR3 amino acids: CASSRQGSTGELFF. The CDR3 nucleotides are TGTGCCAGCAGCAGACAGGGAAGCACCGGGGAGCTGTTTTTT.